The T cell receptor (beta chain) under discussion was sequenced for a study of cytomegalovirus exposure and HLA in healthy donors. Study-level results: The authors reported that TCR beta sequences could predict HLA-A and HLA-B alleles. These predictions were accurate for most subjects in the first cohort. The only immune exposure information that was available was CMV serostatus. Through in vitro validation, three CMV-associated chains were shown to be specific for CMV antigens.

In the PCR, 60 Vbeta and 13 Jbeta primers were used. Data came from immunoSEQ multiplex PCR; TCRdb stores just in-frame clones and leaves some out. This table has 100,000 to 150,000 clones, approximately 74% appearing once. The CDR3 loop spans 16 amino acids. Germline CDR1 reads SGHKS; CDR2 reads YYEKEE (reference sequence). J gave up 2 bases and V 2 bases, and 6 bases lay outside the gene matches. In regard to this clone: Its matching antigen is unknown.

The TCR originated in a man aged 35-49 years in good health and CMV-seropositive. The rearrangement joins TRBV5-5 to TRBJ1-2; TRBD1 matches 10 bases. What was sequenced was PBMCs. The CDR3: CASSLRPGQGNYGYTF. In DNA, the CDR3 is TGTGCCAGCAGCTTAAGGCCGGGACAGGGGAACTATGGCTACACCTTC. Full variable domain (outside the CDR3, taken from reference TRBV5-5 and TRBJ1-2): DAGVTQSPTHLIKTRGQQVTLRCSPISGHKSVSWYQQVLGQGPQFIFQYYEKEERGRGNFPDRFSARQFPNYSSELNVNALLLGDSALYLCASSLRPGQGNYGYTFGSGTRLTVV.